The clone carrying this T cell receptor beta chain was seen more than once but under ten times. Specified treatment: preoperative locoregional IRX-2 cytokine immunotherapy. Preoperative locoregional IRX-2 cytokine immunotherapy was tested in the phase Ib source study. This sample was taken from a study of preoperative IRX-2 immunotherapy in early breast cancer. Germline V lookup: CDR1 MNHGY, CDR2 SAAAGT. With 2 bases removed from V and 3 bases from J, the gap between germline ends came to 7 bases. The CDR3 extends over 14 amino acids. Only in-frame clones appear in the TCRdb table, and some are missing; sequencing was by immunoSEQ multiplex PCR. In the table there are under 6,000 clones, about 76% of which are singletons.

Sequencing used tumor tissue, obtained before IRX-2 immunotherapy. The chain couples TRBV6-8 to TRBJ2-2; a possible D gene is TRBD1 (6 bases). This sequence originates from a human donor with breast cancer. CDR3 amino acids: CASSYGGHTGELFF. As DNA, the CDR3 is TGTGCCAGCAGTTACGGGGGCCACACCGGGGAGCTGTTTTTT.